The present T cell receptor beta chain was sequenced within a study of shared clonotypes between healthy human individuals. Assay execution took place at the deep level. The table came from immunoSEQ multiplex PCR; TCRdb's copy has only in-frame clones and leaves some out. The profile shows some 200,000 clones, approximately 70% of them singletons. Donors were Caucasian adults residing in Nashville, Tennessee, USA. The split of CD4+ cells yielded CD45RA+ naive and CD45RA-negative memory subsets. The receptor's source is a man in his thirties or forties in good health. The sequencing input was memory CD4+ T cells sorted from blood. Documented subset: CD45RA-negative fraction.

CDR3 in DNA: TGTGCCAGCAGCCACCAGCGGGAGAGCGACAATGAGCAGTTCTTC. This gives the protein CASSHQRESDNEQFF. V usage is TRBV7-8 and J usage is TRBJ2-1, with 8 bases fitting TRBD2. CDR3 size: 15 residues. The germline gives CDR1 SGHVS, CDR2 FQNEAQ. Unmatched junction bases numbered 8, after V lost 5 bases and J lost 5 bases.